One sample yielded the 15 T cell receptor beta chains listed below, sequenced in a study of graft-versus-host responses after intestinal transplantation. TCRdb's copy holds only in-frame clones and misses some; the assay was immunoSEQ multiplex PCR. The data hold roughly 70,000 clones, with nearly 85% observed a single time. Their cognate antigens are unknown. Here the sequenced sample was unstimulated CD4+ T cells sorted from spleen or lymph node cells, taken before transplant. All receptors derive from a human donor who was the organ donor for an intestinal transplant.

The V and J genes are TRBV6-1 and TRBJ2-7, with D tentatively TRBD1 (6 bases). Trimming stripped 4 bases from V and 4 bases from J, with 11 bases between. CDR1 and CDR2 (germline): MNHNS, SASEGT. The CDR3 has 13 amino acids. The chain's CDR3 is CASSAMDSYEQYV. For the CDR3, the DNA is TGTGCCAGCAGTGCCATGGACAGTTACGAGCAGTACGTC.

V is TRBV11-1 and J is TRBJ2-1; the D gene is possibly TRBD2 (5 bases). The CDR3 is made up of 15 amino acids. Germline V lookup: CDR1 SGHAT, CDR2 FQDESV (reference sequence). Trimming cost V 1 base and J 8 bases, with 15 bases left between them. The CDR3 loop is CASSLELEGSDEQFF. The DNA for the CDR3 is TGTGCCAGCAGCTTAGAACTAGAGGGCTCCGATGAGCAGTTCTTC.

This clone was found a few times. The rearrangement joins TRBV2 to TRBJ1-3; D is ambiguous. Trimming stripped 6 bases from V and 9 bases from J, with 12 bases between. The CDR3 totals 12 residues. Per germline, CDR1 SNHLY and CDR2 FYNNEI. The CDR3 DNA sequence: TGTGCCAGCAGAGCCCCAACCTTCACCATATATTTT. As protein: CASRAPTFTIYF.

The rearrangement links TRBV29-1 to TRBJ2-1, with TRBD2 matching over 7 bases. CDR3 size: 15 residues. Germline V gene data show CDR1 as SQVTM and CDR2 as ANQGSEA. V gave up 3 bases and J gave up 0 bases; unmatched junction bases: 5. As DNA, the CDR3 is TGCAGCGTTGACGGGGGGTCGAGCTCCTACAATGAGCAGTTCTTC. Amino acids: CSVDGGSSSYNEQFF.

V is TRBV19 and J is TRBJ1-5, with D tentatively TRBD1 (6 bases). This CDR3 comprises 16 residues. With 2 bases removed from V and 2 bases from J, the gap between germline ends came to 13 bases. Germline assignment: CDR1 LNHDA and CDR2 SQIVND (reference sequence). The CDR3 protein is CASSITGRLGNQPQHF. CDR3 sequence (DNA): TGTGCCAGTAGTATAACAGGGCGACTGGGCAATCAGCCCCAGCATTTT. Full variable domain (remainder filled in from reference TRBV19 and TRBJ1-5): DGGITQSPKYLFRKEGQNVTLSCEQNLNHDAMYWYRQDPGQGLRLIYYSQIVNDFQKGDIAEGYSVSREKKESFPLTVTSAQKNPTAFYLCASSITGRLGNQPQHFGDGTRLSIL.

The chain combines TRBV6-5 with TRBJ2-5, with 10 nucleotides matching TRBD1. Trimming took 2 bases from V and 5 from J; bases not matched to a gene: 8. The CDR3 extends over 16 amino acids. Germline V lookup: CDR1 MNHEY, CDR2 SVGAGI. The CDR3 here is CASSYRVTGGAETQYF. The CDR3 DNA is TGTGCCAGCAGTTACCGGGTGACAGGGGGCGCGGAGACCCAGTACTTC.

The V call is TRBV18, the J call TRBJ2-7; TRBD1 is a possible D gene (6 bases). Per germline, CDR1 KGHSH and CDR2 LQKENI. V was pared by 2 bases and J by 1 base, with 15 bases between. The CDR3 spans 16 residues. CDR3 residues: CASSPGGVSGSYEQYV. CDR3 DNA sequence: TGTGCCAGCTCACCAGGGGGCGTGTCGGGATCCTACGAGCAGTACGTC.

V and J are TRBV6-4 and TRBJ2-3; TRBD2 matches 9 bases. The CDR3 extends over 13 amino acids. The germline V gene encodes CDR1 MRHNA and CDR2 SNTAGT. Germline trimming cut 2 bases from V and 10 bases from J; bases unmatched to any gene: 4. The CDR3 here is CASSDAKRGAQYF. CDR3 nucleotides: TGTGCCAGCAGTGACGCTAAGCGGGGGGCGCAGTATTTT.

This clone showed up just a few times. The chain is built from TRBV9 and TRBJ2-1; a possible D gene is TRBD2 (6 bases). V lost 3 bases and J lost 9, with 19 bases in between. Looked up from germline, CDR1 is SGDLS and CDR2 is YYNGEE. The CDR3 is made up of 15 amino acids. The CDR3 loop is CASSEGLGSAAEQFF. The CDR3 coding sequence is TGTGCCAGCAGCGAGGGACTCGGGAGCGCGGCTGAGCAGTTCTTC.

The CDR3 protein is CASSSSGQGDQETQYF. CDR3 bases: TGTGCCAGCAGCTCCTCCGGACAGGGGGATCAAGAGACCCAGTACTTC. The chain is built from TRBV7-9 and TRBJ2-5, with 10 bases matching TRBD1. The germline CDR1 and CDR2 sequences are SEHNR and FQNEAQ (reference sequence). CDR3 length: 16 residues. Trimming cost V 4 bases and J 2 bases; bases outside gene matches: 7.

The genes are TRBV6-1 and TRBJ1-4; TRBD1 is a possible D gene (6 bases). This CDR3 region has 14 residues. The germline V gene has CDR1 MNHNS and CDR2 SASEGT. Trimming removed 6 bases at V and 3 bases at J, with 11 bases between. CDR3 protein: CASSEGHANEKLFF. CDR3 nucleotides: TGTGCCAGCAGCGAGGGACACGCTAATGAAAAACTGTTTTTT.

The V call is TRBV19, the J call TRBJ1-4; D might be TRBD1 (5 bases). The CDR3 sequence is 15 residues long. The germline V gene has CDR1 LNHDA and CDR2 SQIVND (reference sequence). V was cut by 4 bases and J by 8 bases, with 17 bases left in between. The CDR3 sequence: CASSTPLPRGEKLFF. CDR3 bases: TGTGCCAGTAGTACCCCTTTGCCAAGGGGAGAAAAACTGTTTTTT.

The chain combines TRBV7-8 with TRBJ1-2; tentative D call: TRBD1 (6 bases). Trimming pared 5 bases from V and 4 bases from J, leaving 17 bases between. The CDR3 length is 15 residues. Germline loops: CDR1 SGHVS, CDR2 FQNEAQ. The chain's CDR3 is CASSQGRPRGYGYTF. The CDR3, as DNA: TGTGCCAGCAGCCAAGGACGTCCCAGGGGCTATGGCTACACCTTC.

Here the CDR3 DNA reads TGTGCCAGCAGTTTACCGGGGACAGTATATGGCTACACCTTC. This gives the protein CASSLPGTVYGYTF. The chain has TRBV28 and TRBJ1-2, with 7 nucleotides matching TRBD1. Germline values: CDR1 MDHEN, CDR2 SYDVKM. The CDR3 is made up of 14 amino acids. The V segment lost 2 bases and the J segment 5 bases; nucleotides outside the gene matches: 5.

The V and J genes are TRBV29-1 and TRBJ2-3; TRBD1 matches at 8 bases. From germline, CDR1 is SQVTM and CDR2 ANQGSEA. This CDR3 has 16 amino acids. With V trimmed by 7 bases and J by 5 bases, 17 bases remained unmatched. The CDR3 DNA sequence: TGCAGCGCTATTCACAGGGGGAAAGGGGGAAGAGATACGCAGTATTTT. This sequence encodes CSAIHRGKGGRDTQYF.